What follows are 14 T cell receptor beta chains derived from one specimen sequenced in a study of response to subunit inactivated influenza vaccine. One entry per CDR3 protein, called by TCRdb with MiXCR from the RT-PCR reads. The sample holds 650,000 to 800,000 distinct CDR3 sequences, approximately 18% seen once. Sequenced here: PBMCs from blood, sampled 4 to 6 days after vaccination. These TCRs come from a man over 45 who received an inactivated influenza vaccine.

This clonotype appeared many times. The genes are TRBV4-2 and TRBJ2-7; D call uncertain. V was shortened by 0 bases and J by 0 bases, with 9 bases between the two germline ends. CDR3 size: 15 residues. Per the germline V gene, CDR1 is LGHNA and CDR2 is YNFKEQ. CDR3 nucleotides: TGTGCCAGCAGCCAAGAGGCCTCGAACTCCTACGAGCAGTACTTC. Translating gives CASSQEASNSYEQYF.

This chain connects TRBV7-2 to TRBJ2-2, with D maybe TRBD2 (5 bases). Trimming shortened V by 5 bases and J by 6 bases, and 10 bases separated the two germline ends. CDR3 length: 13 amino acids. Germline V gene sequence: CDR1 SGHTA, CDR2 FQGNSA. The CDR3 reads CASSLRRAGELFF. CDR3 DNA: TGTGCCAGCAGCCTAAGGCGGGCCGGGGAGCTGTTTTTT.

CDR3 in DNA: TGTGCCAGCACCAACCCGGGGGGCAGAGGCTACACCTTC. Its translation: CASTNPGGRGYTF. This rearrangement joins TRBV7-8 to TRBJ1-2; D perhaps matches TRBD1 (6 bases). CDR3 length equals 13 residues. Germline-derived CDR1 and CDR2 are SGHVS and FQNEAQ. V shed 7 bases and J shed 8 bases, with 17 bases lying between them.

The chain combines TRBV29-1 with TRBJ2-3, with TRBD2 matching 7 bases. The CDR3 is 11 amino acids. CDR1 is SQVTM, CDR2 ANQGSEA, per germline. The ends lost 3 bases at V and 6 bases at J; junction bases unmatched: 0. For the CDR3, the DNA is TGCAGCGTTGACGGGGGGGATACGCAGTATTTT. This translates into CSVDGGDTQYF.

The V gene is TRBV4-2, the J gene TRBJ2-5; D is unresolved. V was trimmed by 0 bases and J by 5 bases, leaving 13 bases between them. The CDR3 length is 15 residues. Germline-derived CDR1 and CDR2 are LGHNA and YNFKEQ. The CDR3 DNA follows: TGTGCCAGCAGCCAAGAAGGGCGCTCCGGGGAGACCCAGTACTTC. It yields the protein CASSQEGRSGETQYF.

The genes are TRBV10-3 and TRBJ2-1; maybe TRBD1 (5 bases). The CDR3 spans 15 residues. The germline gives CDR1 ENHRY, CDR2 SYGVKD. The germline V and J ends were trimmed by 2 bases and 2 bases, with 10 bases remaining between them. CDR3 residues: CAISEPGHTYNEQFF. In nucleotides, the CDR3 is TGTGCCATCAGTGAGCCAGGGCACACCTACAATGAGCAGTTCTTC.

The genes are TRBV20-1 and TRBJ1-6, with 7 nucleotides matching TRBD1. The CDR3 sequence is 17 residues long. After removal of 0 bases from V and 6 bases from J, the junction contained 11 bases not matched to a gene. CDR1 and CDR2 from the germline V gene are DFQATT and SNEGSKA (reference sequence). In nucleotides, the CDR3 is TGCAGTGCTAGAGATTTCCCCGGCAGGGGGGGTAATTCACCCCTCCACTTT. Amino acids: CSARDFPGRGGNSPLHF.

The chain employs TRBV7-2 and TRBJ2-7, with D possibly TRBD2 on 6 matching bases. With 2 bases removed from V and 2 bases from J, the gap between germline ends came to 13 bases. There are 15 residues in the CDR3. CDR1 is SGHTA and CDR2 is FQGNSA in the germline V gene. The CDR3 reads CASSLSPGEAYEQYF. DNA for the CDR3: TGTGCCAGCAGCTTATCACCGGGAGAGGCCTACGAGCAGTACTTC.

This clonotype was seen ten or more times. V gene TRBV18 combines with J gene TRBJ2-7; 8 nucleotides match TRBD1. V lost 8 bases and J lost 4; bases outside the gene matches: 7. The CDR3 loop spans 13 amino acids. Germline CDR1 KGHSH, CDR2 LQKENI. CDR3 nucleotides: TGTGCCAGCAGCCCGGGACAGGTTTACGAGCAGTACTTC. This encodes CASSPGQVYEQYF.

The table lists this clonotype with a few counts. This sequence joins TRBV15 and TRBJ2-3; D is perhaps TRBD1 (5 bases). The germline V gene encodes CDR1 LNHNV and CDR2 YYDKDF (reference sequence). Trimming took off 0 bases at V and 3 bases at J, with 13 bases between the two ends. This CDR3 contains 16 residues. The CDR3 here is CATSRDRQGSTDTQYF. CDR3 coding DNA: TGTGCCACCAGCAGAGATCGCCAGGGCTCTACAGATACGCAGTATTTT.

Only a few counts were recorded for this clonotype. The chain has TRBV14 and TRBJ2-1, with D uncertain. The V gene lost 1 base and the J gene lost 3 bases, with 19 bases spanning the gap. This CDR3 is 18 amino acids long. Per germline, CDR1 SGHDN and CDR2 FVKESK. For the CDR3, the DNA is TGTGCCAGCAGCCAAGCGTATCCGGGCCCCAAGGACTACAATGAGCAGTTCTTC. Translated: CASSQAYPGPKDYNEQFF.

This rearrangement joins TRBV12-3 or TRBV12-4 to TRBJ1-6; D is possibly TRBD1 (6 bases). The CDR3 loop spans 15 amino acids. Trimming stripped 1 base from V and 10 bases from J, with 14 bases between. This chain's CDR3 is CASSLEGGGRSPLHF. DNA for the CDR3: TGTGCCAGCAGTTTAGAGGGGGGAGGTAGGTCACCCCTCCACTTT.

This clonotype was seen a handful of times. The chain uses TRBV12-3 or TRBV12-4 and TRBJ2-2, with 11 bases that match TRBD2. Unmatched junction bases numbered 5, after V lost 5 bases and J lost 3 bases. The CDR3 loop spans 16 amino acids. CDR3 DNA sequence: TGTGCCAGCAGTACCCGGACTAGCGGGTACACCGGGGAGCTGTTTTTT. Translated, it gives CASSTRTSGYTGELFF.

DNA for the CDR3: TGTGCCAGCAGTCCGGGACAGGGGGGGTTCGAGACCCAGTACTTC. The encoded protein is CASSPGQGGFETQYF. The V gene is TRBV2, the J gene TRBJ2-5, with 11 positions matching TRBD1. Trimming removed 5 bases from V and 5 bases from J; junction bases left unmatched: 7. From germline, CDR1 is SNHLY and CDR2 FYNNEI. The CDR3 is 15 amino acids.